In its sample, the clone carrying this T cell receptor beta chain was seen many times. Its antigen is unknown. Additional autoimmune diseases, uncontrolled infections, pregnancy or lactation disqualified patients. These data originate in a study of Graves' ophthalmopathy and Graves' hyperthyroidism. Points from the study as a whole: The blood repertoire also included most expanded thyroid clonotypes above 0.001 frequency.

The study amplified TCR beta CDR3 regions using RNA transcripts. First-round RT-PCR employed HTBI primers, with a second-round multiplex PCR after it. TCRdb re-analysed the multiplex PCR reads in MiXCR, keeping a single row per CDR3 protein. The data show about 600,000 distinct CDR3 sequences, 35% to 40% seen once. V was pared by 1 base and J by 3 bases, with 11 bases between. This CDR3 comprises 15 residues. Germline CDR1 and CDR2: SGHRS and YFSETQ. This receptor was taken from an adult man with Graves' hyperthyroidism. What was sequenced was peripheral blood or thyroid tissue (not recorded which). The genes are TRBV5-1 and TRBJ1-5, with D possibly TRBD1 on 5 matching bases. The CDR3 protein is CASSLQGLNNQPQHF. The DNA of the CDR3 is TGCGCCAGCAGCTTGCAGGGTCTGAACAATCAGCCCCAGCATTTT.